These 15 T cell receptor beta chains share one sample of origin, sequenced in a study of graft-versus-host responses after intestinal transplantation (dated by TCRdb to 2020 to 2022). This sample's time point label indicates: cells obtained before transplantation from donor or recipient. The library was built by means of the immunoSEQ multiplex PCR assay. TCRdb retrieved this table from immuneACCESS and kept in-frame rearrangements only. Not all clones are present; in checked studies, unresolved V genes account for under half, and no reason is known for the remainder. Across this sample there are 90,000 to 130,000 clones, with about 92% seen only once. The ten largest clones add up to roughly 1% of the sample. The antigens these receptors bind are not known. The specimen comprised unstimulated CD8+ T cells sorted from spleen or lymph node cells, sampled before transplant. The receptors come from a human donor who was the organ donor for an intestinal transplant.

The rearrangement links TRBV6-6 to TRBJ1-2; tentative D call: TRBD1 (6 bases). The CDR3 spans 16 residues. Germline CDR1 reads MNHNY; CDR2 reads SVGAGI (reference sequence). The V end lost 0 bases, the J end lost 4 bases, and 15 bases lay between the germline ends. The CDR3 sequence is CASSYSTTGKTYGYTF. The CDR3, as DNA: TGTGCCAGCAGTTACTCGACTACAGGGAAGACCTATGGCTACACCTTC.

The V and J genes are TRBV4-1 and TRBJ1-3; 7 positions agree with TRBD1. In germline, CDR1 is MGHRA, CDR2 YSYEKL. The CDR3 is 14 amino acids. The V gene end was trimmed by 3 bases and the J gene end by 4 bases; junction bases not matched to a gene: 3. As DNA, the CDR3 is TGCGCCAGCAGCCAGGGACAGCAAGGAAACACCATATATTTT. Its translation is CASSQGQQGNTIYF.

The genes are TRBV11-3 and TRBJ1-1, with a tentative D call TRBD1 (6 bases). This CDR3 spans 13 amino acids. V lost 6 bases and J lost 8, with 16 bases in between. The germline gives CDR1 SGHNT, CDR2 YENEEA. CDR3 sequence reads: CASRRWGAEEAFF. CDR3 in DNA: TGTGCCAGCAGGAGGTGGGGGGCCGAAGAAGCTTTCTTT.

This chain uses TRBV19 with TRBJ2-1; D not resolved. V was shortened by 6 bases and J by 5 bases, with 11 bases between the two germline ends. The CDR3 loop spans 13 amino acids. Germline CDR1 is LNHDA and CDR2 is SQIVND (reference sequence). Here the CDR3 reads CASSSFGDNEQFF. CDR3 coding DNA: TGTGCCAGTAGCTCCTTTGGTGACAATGAGCAGTTCTTC.

The chain joins TRBV6-5 to TRBJ2-7; 7 bases fit TRBD2. This CDR3 has 13 residues. J was trimmed by 6 bases and V by 3 bases; bases with no gene match: 5. Germline V gives CDR1 MNHEY, CDR2 SVGAGI. This CDR3 is CASSYSLAAEQYF. For the CDR3, the DNA is TGTGCCAGCAGTTATTCTCTAGCGGCCGAGCAGTACTTC.

The chain employs TRBV11-2 and TRBJ2-7; no firm D call. The CDR3 consists of 14 residues. Germline-derived CDR1 and CDR2 are SGHAT and FQNNGV. V lost 0 bases, J lost 4 bases, and 10 bases lay in between. CDR3 sequence: CASSLEPVGYEQYF. Here the CDR3 DNA reads TGTGCCAGCAGCTTAGAACCGGTAGGGTACGAGCAGTACTTC. The whole variable domain, remainder taken from reference TRBV11-2 and TRBJ2-7, is EAGVAQSPRYKIIEKRQSVAFWCNPISGHATLYWYQQILGQGPKLLIQFQNNGVVDDSQLPKDRFSAERLKGVDSTLKIQPAKLEDSAVYLCASSLEPVGYEQYFGPGTRLTVT.

The rearrangement links TRBV6-6 to TRBJ1-2; a possible D gene is TRBD1 (5 bases). This CDR3 comprises 14 residues. Trimming took 0 bases from V and 8 from J, leaving 13 bases between them. Per the germline V gene, CDR1 is MNHNY and CDR2 is SVGAGI (reference sequence). DNA for the CDR3: TGTGCCAGCAGTTACTCTATTGGGGGGAACGGCTACACCTTC. Its protein is CASSYSIGGNGYTF.

CDR3 nucleotide sequence: TGTGCCAGCAGTGGCCGACAGGGGGCGGCGGTGTGGTCTGAAGCTTTCTTT. Protein: CASSGRQGAAVWSEAFF. The chain combines TRBV2 with TRBJ1-1; TRBD1 agrees at 10 bases. V lost 4 bases, J lost 6 bases, and 14 bases stayed unmatched. Germline V gene lookup returns CDR1 SNHLY and CDR2 FYNNEI. The CDR3 has 17 residues.

A single count supports this clone. The chain links TRBV28 to TRBJ2-7, with 9 bases lining up with TRBD2. CDR1 and CDR2 from the germline V gene are MDHEN and SYDVKM. J lost 0 bases, V lost 1 base, and 10 bases had no gene match. The CDR3 runs 18 residues. The CDR3 sequence is CASSLLWETSGYSYEQYF. In nucleotides, the CDR3 is TGTGCCAGCAGTTTATTGTGGGAGACTAGCGGATACTCCTACGAGCAGTACTTC.

This clone was counted between two and nine times. V usage is TRBV5-6 and J usage is TRBJ2-1; D uncertain. The germline gives CDR1 SGHDT, CDR2 YYEEEE. V was trimmed by 1 base and J by 5 bases, leaving 10 bases between them. This CDR3 has 14 residues. CDR3 in DNA: TGTGCCAGCAGCTTGTACAACAACAACAATGAGCAGTTCTTC. It codes for CASSLYNNNNEQFF.

The rearrangement uses TRBV28 and TRBJ2-1, with no clear D. Trimming removed 2 bases from V and 7 bases from J, with 6 bases in between. The V gene's germline CDR1 is MDHEN and CDR2 SYDVKM. The CDR3 runs to 12 residues. The CDR3: CASSLAGNEQFF. In DNA, the CDR3 is TGTGCCAGCAGTTTAGCAGGTAATGAGCAGTTCTTC.

This chain connects TRBV13 to TRBJ2-1; a possible D gene is TRBD2 (5 bases). The CDR3 contains 13 residues. The germline V and J ends were trimmed by 3 bases and 16 bases, with 19 bases remaining between them. The germline gives CDR1 PRHDT, CDR2 FYEKMQ (reference sequence). The CDR3 protein is CASSFSVGGVCFF. CDR3 DNA: TGTGCCAGCAGCTTTTCAGTAGGAGGAGTGTGCTTCTTC.

The chain employs TRBV19 and TRBJ2-7, with D possibly TRBD1 on 7 matching bases. Trimming left V 5 bases short and J 2 bases short, with 13 bases between. CDR3 length: 14 residues. Per germline, CDR1 LNHDA and CDR2 SQIVND (reference sequence). The CDR3 protein is CASSPTGRTYEQYF. In nucleotides, the CDR3 is TGTGCCAGTAGTCCGACAGGGAGGACCTACGAGCAGTACTTC.

This sequence joins TRBV7-8 and TRBJ2-5; tentative D call: TRBD2 (6 bases). CDR3 size: 15 residues. The V end was cut by 5 bases, the J end by 5 bases, with 18 bases between. Germline V lookup: CDR1 SGHVS, CDR2 FQNEAQ. CDR3 sequence reads: CASSPLGGNGETQYF. CDR3 nucleotide sequence: TGTGCCAGCAGCCCTCTGGGCGGGAACGGGGAGACCCAGTACTTC. The full variable domain, rest sourced from reference TRBV7-8 and TRBJ2-5, is GAGVSQSPRYKVAKRGQDVALRCDPISGHVSLFWYQQALGQGPEFLTYFQNEAQLDKSGLPSDRFFAERPEGSVSTLKIQRTQQEDSAVYLCASSPLGGNGETQYFGPGTRLLVL.

This clone was observed once. The V and J genes are TRBV4-3 and TRBJ2-7; 7 nucleotides agree with TRBD2. The CDR3 covers 14 residues. Per germline, CDR1 LGHNA and CDR2 YSLEER. J lost 4 bases, V lost 4 bases, and 7 bases had no gene match. The CDR3 bases are TGCGCCAGCAGCCCGGAGGGAGGGTGGTACGAGCAGTACTTC. It translates to CASSPEGGWYEQYF.